This entry concerns a single TCR beta chain. The table lists this clonotype with a few counts. The antigen it binds to is not known. Per-nucleotide qualities are absent, and no much larger clonotype sits a single base away. Interpreted using the paper, the time point label stands for: after trial treatment. The meaning of the sample's treatment or condition label: LDRT plus nivolumab, ipilimumab, low-dose cyclophosphamide and aspirin (RACIN trial). Donors were enrolled in RACIN, a single-arm phase I dose-escalation trial in which nivolumab, ipilimumab, aspirin, low-dose cyclophosphamide and low-dose radiotherapy were combined. To be eligible, a patient needed to have an advanced solid tumor that was TIL-negative. Sequencer: Illumina HiSeq 2500. First-strand cDNA was synthesized using Superscript III and a set of TRAV- and TRBV-specific primers, so that both TCRalpha and TCRbeta chains were covered. TCRs were amplified for 20 PCR cycles with Phusion, using a constant-region primer paired with the adapter attached to the V primers. Amplification of the isolated mRNA was done with the MessageAmp II aRNA Amplification Kit, which involved an approximately 15-hour in vitro transcription at 37 degrees C. mRNA for TCR sequencing was isolated with the Dynabeads mRNA DIRECT Purification Kit. Indexed Illumina adapters were added in a second roughly 26-cycle Phusion PCR, and the resulting products were purified with AMPure XP beads. The source study handled its data this way. Using custom Perl scripts, TCR sequences encoding the same protein were pooled, out-of-frame sequences were removed, and the abundance of each clonotype was computed. The analysis excluded TCR sequences that were supported by just one read. Among the metrics used to describe the repertoires were Shannon entropy, Gini index, clonality, richness, and the frequency of TCRs shared between repertoires. TCRdb reprocessing: public reads trimmed at Q25 with fastp, clones called with MiXCR, in-frame beta chains kept. CDR3 protein sequences are deduplicated, and each keeps its most common genes and DNA. TCRdb, not the authors, supplied the V and J calls. The sample profile shows about 44,000 distinct CDR3 sequences; around 25% of them were found once. The top ten hold about a tenth of the sample.

This entry belongs to a study of low-dose radiotherapy and immunotherapy resistance in tumors (dated by TCRdb to between 2021 and 2022). Regarding the study in general: In Cohort 1, each fraction delivered 0.5 Gy every 2 weeks, and the prescribed total PTV dose was 6.5 Gy. Every two weeks, patients got intravenous cyclophosphamide at 200 mg/m2, given one day ahead of each radiation and immunotherapy administration. Nivolumab was administered intravenously as a 240 mg flat dose every two weeks, and ipilimumab was administered intravenously at 1 mg/kg every six weeks. Aspirin 300 mg was taken orally once daily by patients for four cycles, starting on cycle 1 day 1. Patients in Cohort 2 were given 1 Gy per fraction every two weeks, for a total of 13 Gy across 26 weeks. Randomization of trial participants into treatment groups was not performed. Eight patients were included in the translational analysis, namely three from the first dose cohort plus the first five from the second dose cohort.

V gives up 6 bases and J gives up 2 bases, and the segment between their germline ends measures 14 bases. Looking up the germline V gene yields CDR1 SNHLY and CDR2 FYNNEI. Taken from cysteine to phenylalanine, the CDR3 has 14 residues. Of the read, only the CDR3 DNA is kept; its 42 bases are in frame from base 1. The chain links TRBV2 with TRBJ2-7; the D gene assignment is ambiguous. The source is a male donor with prostate cancer. The sample was PBMCs, taken after low-dose radiotherapy plus immunotherapy. The nucleotide sequence reads as follows: TGTGCCAGCAGCCGTCCCGAAGCCCCCTACGAGCAGTACTTC. Translation gives CASSRPEAPYEQYF.